This TCR beta chain was retrieved from a study of CXCR3-negative and CXCR3-positive naive CD8 T cells. Overall study findings and caveats: Researchers report CXCR3 expression partially decreased after cryopreservation, with fresh PBMCs used in most assays.

To note about this clonotype: What it binds is not known.

CDR1 SQVTM and CDR2 ANQGSEA come from the germline V gene. The CDR3 consists of 13 residues. All TRB cDNA libraries came from 5' RACE performed with UMI labels. TCRdb reprocessed the 5' RACE reads and keeps a single row for each CDR3 protein, giving no DNA. The table lists tens of thousands of distinct CDR3 sequences, with around a fifth in the top ten. The sequenced sample consisted of memory CD8+ T cells from blood. The source is a human donor in good health. Some clones in this sample may be carry-over from other donors' samples. The rearrangement links TRBV29-1 to TRBJ2-1; TCRdb outputs TRBD2, but without DNA this stays unchecked. CDR3 protein: CSVLGGNYNEQFF.